This TCR beta chain was identified during a study of cytomegalovirus exposure and HLA in healthy donors. Study background: Genotyping of some 390 donors showed that 80% to 90% belonged to the Caucasian-associated ancestry cluster.

PCR was performed using 60 Vbeta and 13 Jbeta primers. Sequencing was performed with immunoSEQ multiplex PCR; in TCRdb, only in-frame clones are kept and a portion is missing. The sample has over 80,000 clones; approximately 70% are singletons. This clone appeared a few times. The ends were cut back, 0 bases at V and 8 bases at J, with 17 bases in the middle. The CDR3 covers 15 residues. Germline CDR1 is SGHRS and CDR2 is YFSETQ. Sample: PBMCs. The chain recombines TRBV5-1 with TRBJ1-1, with a weak D call TRBD1 (5 bases). The sequence was collected from a man aged 35-49 years in good health and CMV-seronegative. The CDR3 region has the DNA TGCGCCAGCAGCTTGGCAAGGGTGGGGCAGGAAGAAGCTTTCTTT. As protein: CASSLARVGQEEAFF.